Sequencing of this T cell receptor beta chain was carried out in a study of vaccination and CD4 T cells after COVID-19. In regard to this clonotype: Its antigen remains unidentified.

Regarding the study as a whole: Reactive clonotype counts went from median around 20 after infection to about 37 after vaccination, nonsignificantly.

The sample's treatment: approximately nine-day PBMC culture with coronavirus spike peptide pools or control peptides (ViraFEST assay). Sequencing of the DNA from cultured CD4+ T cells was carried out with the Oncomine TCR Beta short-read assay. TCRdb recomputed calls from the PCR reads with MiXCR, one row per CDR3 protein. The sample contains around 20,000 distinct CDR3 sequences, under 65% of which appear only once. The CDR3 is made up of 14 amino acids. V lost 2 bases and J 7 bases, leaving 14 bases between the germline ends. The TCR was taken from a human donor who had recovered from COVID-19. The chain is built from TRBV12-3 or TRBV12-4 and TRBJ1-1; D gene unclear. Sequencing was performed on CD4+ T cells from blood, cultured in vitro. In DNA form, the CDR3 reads TGTGCCAGCAGTTTATGGCGCTTACAAGTTGAAGCTTTCTTT. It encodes CASSLWRLQVEAFF.